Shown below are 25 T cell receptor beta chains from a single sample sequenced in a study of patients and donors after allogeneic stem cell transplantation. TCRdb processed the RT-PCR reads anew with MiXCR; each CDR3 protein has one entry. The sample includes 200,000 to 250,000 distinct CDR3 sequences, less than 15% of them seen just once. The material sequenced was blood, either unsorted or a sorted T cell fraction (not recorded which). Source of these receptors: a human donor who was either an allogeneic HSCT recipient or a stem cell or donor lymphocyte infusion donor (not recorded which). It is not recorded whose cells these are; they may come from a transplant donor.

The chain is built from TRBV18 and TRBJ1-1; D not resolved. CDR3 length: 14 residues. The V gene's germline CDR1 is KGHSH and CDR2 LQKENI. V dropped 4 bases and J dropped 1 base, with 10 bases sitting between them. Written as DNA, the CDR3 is TGTGCCAGCTCACAACAGAGGAGGAACACTGAAGCTTTCTTT. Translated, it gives CASSQQRRNTEAFF.

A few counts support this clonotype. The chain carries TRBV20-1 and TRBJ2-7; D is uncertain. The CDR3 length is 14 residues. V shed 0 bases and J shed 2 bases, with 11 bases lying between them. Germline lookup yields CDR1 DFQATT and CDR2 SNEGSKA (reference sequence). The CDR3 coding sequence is TGCAGTGCTAGAGACCCGATAGTTGCCTACGAGCAGTACTTC. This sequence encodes CSARDPIVAYEQYF.

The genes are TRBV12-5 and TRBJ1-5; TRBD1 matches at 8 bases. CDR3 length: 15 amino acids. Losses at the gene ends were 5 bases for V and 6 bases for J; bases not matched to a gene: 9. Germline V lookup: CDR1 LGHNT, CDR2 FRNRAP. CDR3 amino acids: CASGLSQGAGQPQHF. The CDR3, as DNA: TGTGCTAGTGGTCTCAGTCAGGGGGCAGGTCAGCCCCAGCATTTT.

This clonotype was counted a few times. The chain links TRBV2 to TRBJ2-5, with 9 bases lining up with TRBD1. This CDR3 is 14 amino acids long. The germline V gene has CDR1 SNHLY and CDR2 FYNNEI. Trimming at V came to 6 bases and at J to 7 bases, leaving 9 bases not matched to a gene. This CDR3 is CASRDGTGTWTQYF. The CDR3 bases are TGTGCCAGCAGAGACGGGACAGGGACTTGGACCCAGTACTTC.

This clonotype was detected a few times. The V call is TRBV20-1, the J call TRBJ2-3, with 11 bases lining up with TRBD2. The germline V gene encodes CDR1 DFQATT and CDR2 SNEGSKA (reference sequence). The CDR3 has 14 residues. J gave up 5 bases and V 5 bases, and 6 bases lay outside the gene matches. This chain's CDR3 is CSAFSGGAIDTQYF. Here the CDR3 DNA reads TGCAGTGCTTTTAGCGGGGGGGCTATAGATACGCAGTATTTT.

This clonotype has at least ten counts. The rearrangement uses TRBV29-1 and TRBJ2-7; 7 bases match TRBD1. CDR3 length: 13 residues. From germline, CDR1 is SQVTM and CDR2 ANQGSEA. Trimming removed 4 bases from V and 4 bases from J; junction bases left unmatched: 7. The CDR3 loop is CSVGVGGYYEQYF. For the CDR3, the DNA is TGCAGCGTTGGTGTAGGGGGCTATTACGAGCAGTACTTC.

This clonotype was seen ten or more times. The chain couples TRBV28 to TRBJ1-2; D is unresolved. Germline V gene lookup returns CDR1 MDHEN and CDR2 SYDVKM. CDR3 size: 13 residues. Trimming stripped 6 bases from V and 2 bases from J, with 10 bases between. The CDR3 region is CASSPDLNYGYTF. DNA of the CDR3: TGTGCCAGCAGCCCAGACCTAAACTATGGCTACACCTTC.

The CDR3 nucleotides read TGTGCCAGCTCACCCGCTTCACAGGGTACTGAAGCTTTCTTT. Protein sequence: CASSPASQGTEAFF. The genes are TRBV18 and TRBJ1-1; possible D gene TRBD1, 6 bases. This CDR3 spans 14 amino acids. Germline assignment: CDR1 KGHSH and CDR2 LQKENI. Trimming removed 3 bases from V and 5 bases from J, with 13 bases in between.

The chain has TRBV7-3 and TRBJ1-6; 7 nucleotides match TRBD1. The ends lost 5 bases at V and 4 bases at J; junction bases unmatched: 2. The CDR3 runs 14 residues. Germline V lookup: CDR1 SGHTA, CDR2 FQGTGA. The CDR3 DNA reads TGTGCCAGCAGCGAGACAGGGTATAATTCACCCCTCCACTTT. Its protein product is CASSETGYNSPLHF.

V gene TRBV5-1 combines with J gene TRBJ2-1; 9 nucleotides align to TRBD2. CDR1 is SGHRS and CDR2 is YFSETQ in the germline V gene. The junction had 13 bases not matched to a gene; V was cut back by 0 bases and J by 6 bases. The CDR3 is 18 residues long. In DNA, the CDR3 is TGCGCCAGCAGCTTGGTAACGCTACGGGCGGGGGGGGTCAATGAGCAGTTCTTC. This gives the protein CASSLVTLRAGGVNEQFF.

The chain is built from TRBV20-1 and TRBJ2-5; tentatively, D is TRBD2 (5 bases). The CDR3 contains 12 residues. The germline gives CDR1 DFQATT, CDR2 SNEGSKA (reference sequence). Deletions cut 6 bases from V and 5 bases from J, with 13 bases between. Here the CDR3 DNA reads TGCAGTGCCCGAGGGCCAGCGGAGACCCAGTACTTC. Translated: CSARGPAETQYF.

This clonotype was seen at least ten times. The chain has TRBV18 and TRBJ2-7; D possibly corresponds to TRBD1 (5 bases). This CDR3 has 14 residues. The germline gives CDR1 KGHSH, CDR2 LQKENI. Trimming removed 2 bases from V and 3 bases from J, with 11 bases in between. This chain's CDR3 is CASSPKGSLYEQYF. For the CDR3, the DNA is TGTGCCAGCTCACCAAAGGGGTCACTCTACGAGCAGTACTTC.

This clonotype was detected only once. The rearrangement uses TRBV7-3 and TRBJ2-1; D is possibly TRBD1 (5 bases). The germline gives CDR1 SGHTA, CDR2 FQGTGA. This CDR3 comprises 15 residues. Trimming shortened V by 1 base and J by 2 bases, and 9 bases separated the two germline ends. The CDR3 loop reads CASSLNGQPYNEQFF. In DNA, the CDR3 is TGTGCCAGCAGCTTAAATGGACAACCCTACAATGAGCAGTTCTTC.

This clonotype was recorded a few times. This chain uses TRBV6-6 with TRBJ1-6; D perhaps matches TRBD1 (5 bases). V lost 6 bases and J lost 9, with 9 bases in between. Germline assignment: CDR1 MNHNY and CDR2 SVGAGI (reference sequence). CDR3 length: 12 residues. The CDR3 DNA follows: TGTGCCAGCAGGGACACCCCTTCACCCCTCCACTTT. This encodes CASRDTPSPLHF.

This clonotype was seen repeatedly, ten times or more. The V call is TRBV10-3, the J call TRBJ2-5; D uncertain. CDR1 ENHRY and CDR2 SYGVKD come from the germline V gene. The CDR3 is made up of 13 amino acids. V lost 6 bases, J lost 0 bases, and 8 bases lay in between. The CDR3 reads CAISGGDQETQYF. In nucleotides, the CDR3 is TGTGCCATCAGCGGCGGAGACCAAGAGACCCAGTACTTC.

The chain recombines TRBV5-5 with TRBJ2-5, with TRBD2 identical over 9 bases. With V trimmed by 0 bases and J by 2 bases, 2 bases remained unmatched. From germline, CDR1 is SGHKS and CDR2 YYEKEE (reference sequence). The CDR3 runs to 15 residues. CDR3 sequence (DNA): TGTGCCAGCAGCTTGGGACTAGCGGCTCAAGAGACCCAGTACTTC. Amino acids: CASSLGLAAQETQYF.

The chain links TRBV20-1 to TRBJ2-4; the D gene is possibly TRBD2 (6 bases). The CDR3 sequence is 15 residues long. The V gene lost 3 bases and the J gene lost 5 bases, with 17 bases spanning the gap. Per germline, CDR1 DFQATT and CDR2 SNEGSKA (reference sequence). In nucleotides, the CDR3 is TGCAGTGCTAGTCCTGTACGGGGGATCGAAAACATTCAGTACTTC. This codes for CSASPVRGIENIQYF.

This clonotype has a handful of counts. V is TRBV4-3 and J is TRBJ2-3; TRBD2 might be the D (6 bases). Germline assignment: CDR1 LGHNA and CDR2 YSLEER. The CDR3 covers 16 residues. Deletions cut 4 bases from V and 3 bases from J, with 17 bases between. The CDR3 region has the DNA TGCGCCAGCAGCCCGCGATGGGGGACTCCTACAGATACGCAGTATTTT. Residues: CASSPRWGTPTDTQYF.

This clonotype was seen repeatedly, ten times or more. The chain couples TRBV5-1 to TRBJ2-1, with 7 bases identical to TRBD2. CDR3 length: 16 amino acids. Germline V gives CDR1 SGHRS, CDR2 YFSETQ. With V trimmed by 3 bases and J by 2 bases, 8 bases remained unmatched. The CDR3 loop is CASSSNEGGPYNEQFF. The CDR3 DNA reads TGCGCCAGCAGCTCGAACGAGGGAGGGCCCTACAATGAGCAGTTCTTC.

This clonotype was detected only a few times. The CDR3, as DNA: TGTGCCAGCAGTGCCTTGGACAGGTACCACGAGCAGTACTTC. Translation gives CASSALDRYHEQYF. The V gene is TRBV2, the J gene TRBJ2-7; TRBD1 agrees at 7 bases. The CDR3 consists of 14 residues. The V segment lost 4 bases and the J segment 5 bases; nucleotides outside the gene matches: 8. Germline V lookup: CDR1 SNHLY, CDR2 FYNNEI.

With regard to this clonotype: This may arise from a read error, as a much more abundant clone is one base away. The CDR3 sequence: CSARLAGTSYEQYF. The CDR3 DNA follows: TGCAGTGCTAGGCTAGCGGGGACCTCCTACGAGCAGTACTTC. This sequence joins TRBV20-1 and TRBJ2-7; 9 bases map to TRBD2. Germline V CDR1 and CDR2: DFQATT, SNEGSKA (reference sequence). The V segment lost 3 bases and the J segment 0 bases; nucleotides outside the gene matches: 3. The length of the CDR3 is 14 residues.

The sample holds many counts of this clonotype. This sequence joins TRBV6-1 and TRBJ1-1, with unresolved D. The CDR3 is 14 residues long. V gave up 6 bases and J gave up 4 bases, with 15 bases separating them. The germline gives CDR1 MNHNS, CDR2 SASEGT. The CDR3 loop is CASSEHIQSTEAFF. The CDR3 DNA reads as TGTGCCAGCAGCGAACATATTCAAAGCACTGAAGCTTTCTTT.

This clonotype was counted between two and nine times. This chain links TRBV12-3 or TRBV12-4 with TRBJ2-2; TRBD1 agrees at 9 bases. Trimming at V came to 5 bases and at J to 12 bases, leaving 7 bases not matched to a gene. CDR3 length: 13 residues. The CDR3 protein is CASSIRQGGQLFF. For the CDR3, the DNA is TGTGCCAGCAGTATTCGACAGGGGGGCCAGCTGTTTTTT.

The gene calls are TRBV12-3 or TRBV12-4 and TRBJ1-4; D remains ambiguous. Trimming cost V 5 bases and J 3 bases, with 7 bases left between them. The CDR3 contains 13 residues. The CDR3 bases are TGTGCCAGCAGTGTTCGGGCTAATGAAAAACTGTTTTTT. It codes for CASSVRANEKLFF.

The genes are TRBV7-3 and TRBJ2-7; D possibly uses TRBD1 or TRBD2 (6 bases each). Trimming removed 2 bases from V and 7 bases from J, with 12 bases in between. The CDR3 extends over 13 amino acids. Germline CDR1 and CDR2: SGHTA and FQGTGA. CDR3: CASSLGQGGEQYF. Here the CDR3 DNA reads TGTGCCAGCAGCTTAGGACAAGGGGGGGAGCAGTACTTC.